The T cell receptor beta chain under discussion was sequenced for a study of cytomegalovirus exposure and HLA in healthy donors (dated by TCRdb to the late 2010s). About the study as a whole: An earlier analysis of approximately 550 of the donors reported 250 to 300 Gb of sequence data and about 100 million unique TCR beta sequences from 150 million to 200 million T cells. Approximately 300 gigabases of sequencing data and approximately 84 million unique TCR sequences were included in an early release covering roughly 600 HLA-typed donors. Of the 350 to 450 genotyped donors, around 81% fell in the genetic ancestry cluster associated with self-reported Caucasian donors. The aim of the study was to test whether cataloging public T cell receptors could identify signatures of past pathogen exposure. The T cell repertoires of under 750 subjects were profiled by immunosequencing and related to cytomegalovirus serostatus. In addition to the first cohort of 666 subjects, a separate validation cohort of 120 different subjects was used. The study combined high-throughput TCR immunosequencing, statistical association of individual TCRs with disease status, and machine learning to predict cytomegalovirus infection status. In a later analysis, previously published TCR beta repertoires from 600 to 850 donors were re-analyzed and high-resolution HLA genotyping was added so that TCR occurrence patterns could be studied. In the later analysis, no new phenotypic data were used to find candidate immune exposures; instead, reliance was placed on TCR beta sequences and their occurrence across donors. An earlier analysis of a few hundred of the donors applied high-throughput TCR beta sequencing to assess whether each TCR beta V gene segment acted as functional or pseudogenic. Alongside the repertoire data, information on donor age, sex, ethnicity and CMV serostatus was compiled. A later genetic analysis took genome-wide SNP genotypes for about three fifths of the roughly 670 donors and used that subset as a discovery cohort. Every discovery cohort repertoire had been produced on one sequencing platform. HLA typing covered class I and class II loci at four-digit resolution. The number of typed donors differed by locus: roughly 629-640 for A, B, C, DRB1 and DQB1; 522 for DQA1; around 580 for DPA1; and 400 to 480 for DPB1. Five DR-DQ haplotypes were handled as single units for association and clustering, since linkage in the cohort was strong. On average, roughly 250,000 unique TCR beta nucleotide sequences were sequenced per donor among 398 genotyped donors of the cohort, with roughly 18% of those sequences being non-productive. Overall results and qualifications from the work: In vitro tests confirmed that a few of the cytomegalovirus-associated TCR beta chains recognize cytomegalovirus antigens. A total of 150 to 200 TCR beta chains were listed by the study as associated with cytomegalovirus. The classifier was reported to diagnose cytomegalovirus status with high specificity and sensitivity in both the original cohort and the validation cohort. In a later analysis, most CMV-associated TCR beta chains were found to appear HLA-restricted, with HLA associations seemingly driven largely by CMV exposure. In a later genetic analysis, a missense DCLRE1C variant was associated with V-gene and J-gene trimming of TCR beta chains, and the association was replicated in an independent cohort. While some public TCRs were present in many individuals, most TCR sequences turned up only very rarely across donors. A further reported finding was that TCR beta sequences accurately predicted the HLA-A and HLA-B alleles for most subjects in the first cohort. CMV serostatus was the only immune exposure information available for the cohort. Because the 87-base-pair reads could not distinguish some IMGT-functional V segments, including TRBV6-2 and TRBV6-3, those segments were excluded. In an earlier analysis of more than 450 of the donors, most TCR beta V segments were observed in productive rearrangements about 87% or about 30% of the time, broadly matching IMGT annotations. According to the authors, the approach could potentially be generalized to other disease states and immunological phenotypes. HLA typing was unavailable for some donors at each locus, so association tests used only the typed subset. A cluster of highly shared sequence variants was judged likely to represent a technical artifact of the sequencing pipeline. Sequencing depth was assumed to be roughly uniform across donors in the presence/absence analyses, though that assumption may not hold. In a later analysis, some 17,000 TCR beta sequences were associated with specific HLA alleles at a false discovery rate of 0.05. In a later analysis, TCR association rates were found to vary across HLA loci, with the most associated TCRs seen for DRB1 alleles and the fewest for HLA-C alleles. Over 15 rarely observed V segments, including chromosome 9 orphons, were excluded from the earlier analysis of approximately 600 of the donors because counts were too low. The cohort was sequenced for TCR beta chains only, and without alpha or paired-chain data the features that could be detected were limited. Compared with the 666-donor mean, donors in an Asian-associated ancestry cluster had fewer N-insertions in productive TCRs, according to a later genetic analysis. When HLA alleles, especially DR and DQ, strongly co-occurred, attributing TCR associations to individual alleles was difficult. A later analysis found that HLA-associated TCR beta chains were more clonally expanded and had lower generation probabilities than equally common non-associated chains. According to a later analysis, parvovirus B19, influenza, CMV and Epstein-Barr virus appeared linked to several top co-occurrence clusters. Correlated functional status among segregating V segments might reflect linkage disequilibrium, but an unknown experimental factor could not be ruled out.

Notes on this clone: Which antigen it targets is not known. No clone much larger than this one lies a single base away; base qualities are absent.

The cohort comprised under 700 healthy bone marrow donors. All cohort members were sampled while nominally healthy, although unrecorded immune exposures were likely present. The donor was CMV seropositive and belonged to the group of 250 to 300 seropositive cohort members. A peripheral blood sample was provided by each donor, and peripheral blood mononuclear cells were used for TCR beta sequencing. Genomic DNA was extracted from the blood cell samples with the Qiagen DNeasy Blood Extraction Kit. The library relied on the immunoSEQ multiplex PCR assay. A mixture of 60 forward primers for TCR Vbeta segments and 13 reverse primers for TCR Jbeta segments was used in the multiplex PCR. Amplification of the CDR3 region of rearranged TCR beta genes was performed with a multiplex PCR assay on genomic DNA. The amplified TCR beta libraries were sequenced on the Illumina HiSeq System as 87-base-pair reads. Concerning the study's data processing: A later analysis tallied about 77 million unique TCR beta chains across the 650 to 750 repertoires, and around 10 million of those chains were shared by two or more donors. Raw reads were error-corrected and collapsed into unique sequences by a nearest-neighbor algorithm in which closely related sequences were merged to remove PCR and sequencing errors. V, D and J gene segments were assigned by aligning CDR3 sequences to IMGT reference sequences. Each retained sequence needed at least a six-nucleotide match to both a V gene segment and a J gene segment. A rearrangement counted as productive if the CDR3 had no stop codons and remained in frame with V and J, and every other rearrangement counted as non-productive. Following IMGT convention, CDR3 was defined as the stretch from the second conserved V-encoded cysteine up to the conserved J-encoded phenylalanine. The earlier analysis of about 570 of the donors excluded any sequence lacking an unambiguous match to a single V gene segment. In an earlier analysis of 450 to 700 of the donors, V segments were called functional above 56.7% productive rearrangements and were called segregating when the between-donor standard deviation exceeded 5%. A statistical classification framework was built to diagnose cytomegalovirus status from the catalog of TCR beta chain sequences. V and J gene assignment, in a later analysis, came from comparing TCR nucleotide sequences with IMGT/GENE-DB human TR gene sequences. In a later analysis, CDR3 sequences and most-parsimonious VDJ recombination scenarios were assigned using the TCRdist pipeline. In a later analysis, each TCR beta chain was defined by its CDR3 amino acid sequence together with its V-gene family, and reads lacking a unique V-gene family were excluded. To address suspected cross-contamination and a sequencing artifact, a later analysis removed 592 highly shared, low-generation-probability nucleotide sequences. In a later analysis, a clonal expansion index for each public chain was calculated from normalized within-repertoire ranks of inferred template counts. In a later analysis, generation probabilities were computed with a VDJ recombination model fitted to out-of-frame rearrangements, and the resulting probabilities were checked against IGoR. In a later analysis, TCR-TCR, TCR-HLA and TCR-CMV co-occurrence was scored with hypergeometric tests, and a repertoire-size bias correction was applied to TCR pairs. False discovery rates were estimated in a later analysis by permuting HLA or CMV assignments 20 times. A later analysis grouped co-occurring TCRs with DBSCAN, adding TCRdist sequence similarity when clustering within HLA-allele-positive subsets. For co-occurrence clustering, repertoires with fewer than 30,000 or more than 120,000 public chains were excluded, along with roughly five repertoires with anomalous nucleotide sharing. The immuneACCESS repertoire file appears here via TCRdb, limited to in-frame rearrangements. These files lack a portion of the clones; in checked studies, under half of the deficit traces to unresolved V genes, and the cause of the others is not known. V and J calls and clone size come straight from that table; D and trimming were deduced from the DNA. Present in this sample are about 98,000 clones, around 86% of which were seen just once. The leading ten clones occupy more than 3% of the sample.

CDR1 and CDR2, looked up from the germline V gene (reference sequence), are GTSNPN and SVGIG. From the cysteine through the phenylalanine, the CDR3 covers 13 amino acids. Of the read, only the CDR3 DNA is kept; its 39 bases are in frame from base 1. V is clipped by 5 bases and J by 3 bases, and the sequence between their germline boundaries is 11 bases long. Recombination linked TRBV30 to TRBJ1-3; the D gene is perhaps TRBD1, on 6 matching bases. Sequenced material: PBMCs. The clonotype originates from a female donor in good health and CMV-seropositive. The nucleotide sequence is given as TGTGCCTGGGACAGGTCCATTGGAAACACCATATATTTT. This yields the protein CAWDRSIGNTIYF.